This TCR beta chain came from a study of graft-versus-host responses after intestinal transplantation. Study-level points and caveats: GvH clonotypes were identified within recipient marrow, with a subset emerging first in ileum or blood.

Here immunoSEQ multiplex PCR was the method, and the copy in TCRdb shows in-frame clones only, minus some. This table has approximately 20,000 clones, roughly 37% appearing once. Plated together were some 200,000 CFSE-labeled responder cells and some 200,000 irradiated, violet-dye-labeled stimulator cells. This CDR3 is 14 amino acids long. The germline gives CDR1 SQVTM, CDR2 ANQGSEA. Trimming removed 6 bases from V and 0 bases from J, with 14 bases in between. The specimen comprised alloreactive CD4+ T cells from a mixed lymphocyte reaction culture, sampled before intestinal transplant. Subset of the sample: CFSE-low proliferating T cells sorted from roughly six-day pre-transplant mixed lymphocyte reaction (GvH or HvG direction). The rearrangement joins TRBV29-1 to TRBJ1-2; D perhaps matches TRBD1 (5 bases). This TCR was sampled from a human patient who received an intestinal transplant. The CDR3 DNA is TGCAGCGTGTCCCGGGACGGTGCTAACTATGGCTACACCTTC. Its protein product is CSVSRDGANYGYTF.